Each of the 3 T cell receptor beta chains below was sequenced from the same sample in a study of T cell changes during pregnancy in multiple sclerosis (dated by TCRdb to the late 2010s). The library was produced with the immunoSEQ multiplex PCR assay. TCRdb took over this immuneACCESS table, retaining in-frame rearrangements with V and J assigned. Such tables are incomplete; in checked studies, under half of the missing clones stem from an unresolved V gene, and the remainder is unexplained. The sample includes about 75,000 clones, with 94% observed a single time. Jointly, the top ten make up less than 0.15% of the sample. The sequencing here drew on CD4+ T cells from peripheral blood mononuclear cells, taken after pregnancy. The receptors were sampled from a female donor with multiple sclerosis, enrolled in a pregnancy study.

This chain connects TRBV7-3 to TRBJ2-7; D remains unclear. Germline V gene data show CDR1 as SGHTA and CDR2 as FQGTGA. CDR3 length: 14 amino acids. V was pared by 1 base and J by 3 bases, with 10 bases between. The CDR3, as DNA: TGTGCCAGCAGCTTAAGAGGTCTTGGCTACGAGCAGTACTTC. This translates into CASSLRGLGYEQYF.

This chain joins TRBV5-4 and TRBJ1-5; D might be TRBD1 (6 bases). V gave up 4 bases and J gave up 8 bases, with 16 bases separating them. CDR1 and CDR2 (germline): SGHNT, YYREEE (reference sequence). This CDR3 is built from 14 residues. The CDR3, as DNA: TGTGCCAGCAGCCGAGGGGGGGCTGATAAGCCCCAGCATTTT. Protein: CASSRGGADKPQHF.

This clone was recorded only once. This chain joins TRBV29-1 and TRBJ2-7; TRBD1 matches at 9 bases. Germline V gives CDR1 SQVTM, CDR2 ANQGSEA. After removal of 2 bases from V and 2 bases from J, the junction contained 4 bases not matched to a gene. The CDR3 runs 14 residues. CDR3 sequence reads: CSVERTGAPYEQYF. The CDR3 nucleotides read TGCAGCGTTGAACGGACAGGGGCCCCCTACGAGCAGTACTTC.